Listed below are T cell receptor beta chains from one sample, sequenced in a study of blood T cell repertoires in COVID-19. Sequenced by immunoSEQ multiplex PCR; TCRdb stores in-frame clones only, minus some. The table has a few hundred thousand clones, roughly 88% seen once. The sample consisted of PBMCs or T cells enriched from blood (not recorded which). All receptors derive from a man aged 30 to 45 who had recovered from COVID-19. Both conserved end residues are part of each CDR3. Fields, in order: J gene, clone size, D gene, V gene, CDR3 DNA, CDR3 protein. A D gene is named only where the DNA matches it firmly. A row's size may be missing; if present it is once, few, many or a size class.

TRBJ2-2,NA,NA,TRBV9,TGTGCCAGCAGCGTAGACGGCAGGGCGGCCACCGGGGAGCTGTTTTTT,CASSVDGRAATGELFF
TRBJ1-6,NA,TRBD1,TRBV5-1,TGCGCCAGCAGCTTGTCGGGACAGGGTCGATCACCCCTCCACTTT,CASSLSGQGRSPLHF
TRBJ2-3,once,TRBD2,TRBV7-7,TGTGCCAGCAGCCTAGGTGCTAGCGGGGTCTCAGATACGCAGTATTTT,CASSLGASGVSDTQYF
TRBJ2-5,NA,TRBD2,TRBV2,TGTGCCTTGGGGGGGGATGAAGAGACCCAGTACTTC,CALGGDEETQYF
TRBJ2-2,few,TRBD2,TRBV18,TGTGCCAGCTCACCAAGGACTAGCGGGGGGTCCCCCACCGGGGAGCTGTTTTTT,CASSPRTSGGSPTGELFF
TRBJ2-5,NA,TRBD2,TRBV13,TGTGCCAGCAGCTTAGTGGGCAGCGGGGGGGCGAGTCGAGAGACCCAGTACTTC,CASSLVGSGGASRETQYF
TRBJ1-5,NA,NA,TRBV28,TGTGCCAGCAGTCCCCCTGACAGGCAAAATCAGCCCCAGCATTTT,CASSPPDRQNQPQHF
TRBJ2-3,NA,NA,TRBV7-9,TGTGCCAGCAGCTTAGTAGGCGGGACGTCGCGCACAGATACGCAGTATTTT,CASSLVGGTSRTDTQYF
TRBJ1-1,NA,NA,TRBV11-3,TGTGCCAGCAGCTCTTCGAAGGGGACTGAAGCTTTCTTT,CASSSSKGTEAFF
TRBJ2-5,NA,TRBD1,TRBV25-1,TGTGCCAGCAGTGACGCGACAGGGCTAGAGACCCAGTACTTC,CASSDATGLETQYF
TRBJ2-5,NA,NA,TRBV7-9,TGTGCCAGCAGCTTGGCAGGGTCAGAGACCCAGTACTTC,CASSLAGSETQYF
TRBJ2-7,NA,TRBD2,TRBV25-1,TGTGCCAGCAGTTGGGGCGCCGCGGGGGGTGGCAACGAGCAGTACTTC,CASSWGAAGGGNEQYF
TRBJ2-7,NA,NA,TRBV27,TGTGCCAGCAGTTTTATTAGCGAGGCCTACGAGCAGTACTTC,CASSFISEAYEQYF
TRBJ1-2,NA,NA,TRBV13,TGTGCCAGCAGCAGCTCCGGAGACTACACCTTC,CASSSSGDYTF
TRBJ2-6,NA,TRBD1,TRBV7-9,TGTGCCAGCAGCTTAGCGACAGGGGCCGGGGCCAACGTCCTGACTTTC,CASSLATGAGANVLTF
TRBJ2-3,NA,TRBD1,TRBV2,TGTGCCAGCAATAGACAGGGGGCAGATACGCAGTATTTT,CASNRQGADTQYF
TRBJ2-5,NA,TRBD2,TRBV9,TGTGCCAGCAGCCCGAAGGGACTAGCGGCCCAACCCCAGTACTTC,CASSPKGLAAQPQYF
TRBJ2-1,NA,TRBD1,TRBV6-1,TGTGCCAGCAGTGAACTAAACACCGGGACAGCCTACAATGAGCAGTTCTTC,CASSELNTGTAYNEQFF
TRBJ2-5,NA,TRBD1,TRBV7-3,TGTGCCAGCAGCCCTAGGGGGCAGATGATGGAGACCCAGTACTTC,CASSPRGQMMETQYF
TRBJ1-2,once,NA,TRBV4-1,TGCGCCAGCAGCCTATGGACAGTATCGGACTATGGCTACACCTTC,CASSLWTVSDYGYTF
TRBJ2-5,NA,NA,TRBV19,TGTGCCAGTAGTACCTCCGGAGGGGTAGAGACCCAGTACTTC,CASSTSGGVETQYF
TRBJ2-7,NA,TRBD2,TRBV19,TGTGCCAGTAGTGCCTCCTCAGCGGGGTTCAACTTC,CASSASSAGFNF
TRBJ2-5,once,TRBD1,TRBV4-1,TGCGCCAGCAGCCCTGGACAGGAAGAGACCCAGTACTTC,CASSPGQEETQYF
TRBJ1-5,NA,TRBD1,TRBV11-2,TGTGCCGAAGGGCGGAGGAACAGGGGGCGAAGCAATCAGCCCCAGCATTTT,CAEGRRNRGRSNQPQHF
TRBJ1-6,once,NA,TRBV18,TGTGCCAGCTCCGCCAATGCAAGAGCGGAGGGCGAGGCCCTCCACTTT,CASSANARAEGEALHF
TRBJ2-7,NA,NA,TRBV14,TGTGCCAGCAGCCTTCAGGTCGGTCCCTTTCAAGAGCAGTACTTC,CASSLQVGPFQEQYF
TRBJ1-4,NA,NA,TRBV28,TGTGCCAGCAGGCCCCCGGGGGTCGGTAATGAAAAACTGTTTTTT,CASRPPGVGNEKLFF
TRBJ2-3,NA,TRBD2,TRBV2,TGTGCCAGCAGTCTAGCGGGCACAGATACGCAGTATTTT,CASSLAGTDTQYF
TRBJ1-3,NA,TRBD1,TRBV5-1,TGCGCCAGCAGGCCACGGACAGGGAAAGCCGGTGGAGGAAACACCATATATTTT,CASRPRTGKAGGGNTIYF
TRBJ2-7,once,NA,TRBV21-1,TGTGCCAGCAACTTTACAACAAGGGGGCTCGGCTACGAGCAGTACTTC,CASNFTTRGLGYEQYF
TRBJ1-2,NA,NA,TRBV7-9,TGTGCCAGCACGACAGATAACTATGGCTACACCTTC,CASTTDNYGYTF
TRBJ1-1,NA,NA,TRBV11-1,TGTGCCAGCAGCTTAGGACAGAGGAACACTGAAGCTTTCTTT,CASSLGQRNTEAFF
TRBJ1-2,NA,TRBD1,TRBV5-6,TGTGCCAGCAGCCCCGGGACAGGGCTCCCTCGGGGAGGCTACACCTTC,CASSPGTGLPRGGYTF
TRBJ1-1,NA,NA,TRBV5-6,TGTGCCAGCAGCTTAGCGGATAACACTGAAGCTTTCTTT,CASSLADNTEAFF
TRBJ1-2,NA,NA,TRBV12-3/TRBV12-4,TGTGCCAGCAGTTTGTTTAGTCGCTATGGCTACACCTTC,CASSLFSRYGYTF
TRBJ2-5,NA,NA,TRBV12-3/TRBV12-4,TGTGCCAGCAGTCTAGACAGCTCCCAGTACTTC,CASSLDSSQYF
TRBJ2-3,NA,NA,TRBV7-8,TGTGCCAGCAGCTCCCGAGGGGGTGGCACAGATACGCAGTATTTT,CASSSRGGGTDTQYF
TRBJ1-2,NA,NA,TRBV28,TGTGCCAGCAGTTTAATGAGGTCATATGGCTACACCTTC,CASSLMRSYGYTF
TRBJ1-1,NA,NA,TRBV11-2,TGTGCCAGCAGCTGGGGAGGGGGGGACACTGAAGCTTTCTTT,CASSWGGGDTEAFF
TRBJ2-3,NA,TRBD1,TRBV27,TGTGCCAGCAGTTTATCTAGGGGGCCTAGCACAGATACGCAGTATTTT,CASSLSRGPSTDTQYF
TRBJ2-2,NA,NA,TRBV5-1,TGCGCCAGCAGCCTCCGGGACTCCGACACCGGGGAGCTGTTTTTT,CASSLRDSDTGELFF
TRBJ2-7,NA,TRBD1,TRBV29-1,TGCAGCGTTCCCGGACAGGGTTACGAGCAGTACTTC,CSVPGQGYEQYF
TRBJ2-3,NA,NA,TRBV10-1,TGCGCCAGCAGTGAGTCAATCGGGGGGCCCATCACAGATACGCAGTATTTT,CASSESIGGPITDTQYF
TRBJ1-6,NA,TRBD1,TRBV3-1/TRBV3-2,TGTGCCAGCAGTTTCGGACAGGGTTATTCACCCCTCCACTTT,CASSFGQGYSPLHF
TRBJ2-1,NA,TRBD2,TRBV4-1,TGCGCCAGCAGCCAAGAGGGACTAGCGGGCTCCTACAATGAGCAGTTCTTC,CASSQEGLAGSYNEQFF
TRBJ1-1,NA,TRBD1,TRBV7-9,TGTGCCAGCAGCGAAGGACAGGGGACGGTGAACACTGAAGCTTTCTTT,CASSEGQGTVNTEAFF
TRBJ2-1,once,TRBD2,TRBV19,TGTGCCAGTAGCAATAGCGGGGGTAGCTCCTACAATGAGCAGTTCTTC,CASSNSGGSSYNEQFF
TRBJ2-5,NA,NA,TRBV27,TGTGCCAGCAGTTCCACAGGACGGAACGAAGAGACCCAGTACTTC,CASSSTGRNEETQYF
TRBJ1-1,NA,TRBD1,TRBV28,TGTGCCAGCAGTTTTGTGGGGACAGGGAACACTGAAGCTTTCTTT,CASSFVGTGNTEAFF
TRBJ1-4,NA,TRBD1,TRBV5-1,TGCGCCAGCAGCCCCGGACAGGGCGGTGAAAAACTGTTTTTT,CASSPGQGGEKLFF
TRBJ1-5,NA,TRBD1,TRBV7-8,TGTGCCAGCAGCTTGGGACAGGGGGCAAATCAGCCCCAGCATTTT,CASSLGQGANQPQHF
TRBJ1-6,NA,TRBD1,TRBV10-3,TGTGCCATCAGTGGGACAGGGTTCGATAATTCACCCCTCCACTTT,CAISGTGFDNSPLHF